This T cell receptor beta chain was sequenced in a study of T cells after posttransplantation cyclophosphamide. Regarding the study as a whole: Donor CD8+ memory clones often dominated recipient blood repertoires at later times. After PTCy, TRB diversity resembled that of CNI/methotrexate controls.

Data came from immunoSEQ multiplex PCR; TCRdb stores just in-frame clones and leaves some out. The sample presents around 34,000 clones, none singletons. This clone was found many times. Its antigen is not known. V was pared by 5 bases and J by 4 bases, with 9 bases of the junction left unmatched. Germline V gives CDR1 SNHLY, CDR2 FYNNEI. This CDR3 has 16 residues. Specimen: PBMCs. The receptor was isolated from a woman aged 45 to 65 in good health and a related stem cell transplant donor. This chain links TRBV2 with TRBJ2-1; 9 bases are a match to TRBD2. CDR3 DNA: TGTGCCAGCAGTTTAGTCCGACTAGCGGTTTACAATGAGCAGTTCTTC. This gives the protein CASSLVRLAVYNEQFF.